This TCR beta chain is drawn from a study of T cells after yellow fever vaccination. Findings and caveats of the study: Few clonotypes appeared in both CD4 and CD8 compartments. Abundant bulk-derived clonotypes could contaminate FACS-sorted repertoires. Most clones from primary vaccination were detected again post-booster (around 95% CD4, around 90% CD8).

This clonotype has only a few counts. The antigen remains unidentified. The CDR3 runs to 17 residues. With 3 bases clipped from V and 8 bases from J, the junction kept 14 bases outside the gene matches. Germline V lookup: CDR1 LNHNV, CDR2 YYDKDF (reference sequence). TCR cDNA, made by 5'RACE template switching, carried an added universal primer site and UMIs. MiXCR, run by TCRdb on the 5' RACE reads, gives a single entry per CDR3 protein. This table has fewer than 100,000 distinct CDR3 sequences, about 6% appearing once. The sequence was obtained from a young man who received the YFV17D yellow fever vaccine. The chain employs TRBV15 and TRBJ1-4; TRBD1 aligns across 8 bases. This specimen was CD8+ T cells sorted from PBMCs, taken 10 days after the yellow fever booster vaccination. The CDR3 coding sequence is TGTGCCACCAGCAGGCCAACTGCAGGGGGCGAGGAAGAAAAACTGTTTTTT. This encodes CATSRPTAGGEEEKLFF.